Listed below are T cell receptor beta chains from one sample, sequenced in a study of OX40 agonist ivuxolimab in advanced cancers. Assay: immunoSEQ multiplex PCR; the TCRdb copy retains only in-frame clones and omits some. The sample records roughly 76,000 clones, about 86% being singletons. Material: CD4+ or CD8+ T cells sorted from blood, obtained in a trial of the OX40 agonist ivuxolimab. The origin of the receptors is an adult with an advanced solid tumor such as melanoma, head and neck, liver or kidney cancer. Each CDR3 is given with its conserved first and last residue. D genes are given only for firm matches. Not every row has a clone size; where given, it reads once, few, many or a size class.

TRBD2 | TRBJ2-2 | . | TRBV6-6 | CASRLLAGLTGELFF | TGTGCCAGCAGATTACTAGCGGGGCTTACCGGGGAGCTGTTTTTT
. | TRBJ2-2 | . | TRBV10-3 | CAIKDDTGELFF | TGTGCCATCAAGGACGACACCGGGGAGCTGTTTTTT
TRBD1 | TRBJ2-5 | . | TRBV9 | CASSVGTGRETQYF | TGTGCCAGCAGCGTAGGGACAGGGAGAGAGACCCAGTACTTC
TRBD1 | TRBJ2-1 | . | TRBV9 | CASSVEDRYNEQFF | TGTGCCAGCAGCGTAGAGGACAGGTACAATGAGCAGTTCTTC
TRBD2 | TRBJ2-1 | . | TRBV15 | CATSRGRIAGGNNEQFF | TGTGCCACCAGCAGAGGCCGAATAGCGGGAGGTAACAATGAGCAGTTCTTC
TRBD2 | TRBJ2-3 | . | TRBV7-2 | CASSPLGGRVDTQYF | TGTGCCAGCAGCCCCTTGGGGGGGAGGGTAGATACGCAGTATTTT
. | TRBJ2-7 | . | TRBV7-2 | CASSLAFSYEQYF | TGTGCCAGCAGCTTGGCGTTTTCGTACGAGCAGTACTTC
TRBD1 | TRBJ2-7 | . | TRBV6-1 | CASSVAGTVEQYF | TGTGCCAGCAGTGTCGCTGGGACAGTCGAGCAGTACTTC
. | TRBJ1-6 | . | TRBV7-2 | CASSLGPANSPLHF | TGTGCCAGCAGCTTAGGTCCGGCCAATTCACCCCTCCACTTT
. | TRBJ2-5 | . | TRBV5-1 | CASSHGDGAGGETQYF | TGCGCCAGCAGCCATGGGGACGGGGCAGGTGGGGAGACCCAGTACTTC
. | TRBJ1-4 | . | TRBV5-4 | CASSLRTASNEKLFF | TGTGCCAGCAGCCTTCGGACAGCCTCTAATGAAAAACTGTTTTTT
TRBD2 | TRBJ2-7 | . | TRBV30 | CAWSVLNSGASYEQYF | TGTGCCTGGAGTGTACTCAATAGCGGGGCCTCCTACGAGCAGTACTTC
. | TRBJ1-5 | once | TRBV28 | CASSFGGDNQPQHF | TGTGCCAGCAGTTTTGGGGGCGACAATCAGCCCCAGCATTTT
. | TRBJ2-7 | . | TRBV28 | CASSLSGTSGEQYF | TGTGCCAGCAGTTTATCGGGCACCTCGGGCGAGCAGTACTTC
TRBD1 | TRBJ2-7 | . | TRBV5-1 | CASSLTGDTYEQYF | TGCGCCAGCAGCTTGACAGGGGATACCTACGAGCAGTACTTC
. | TRBJ1-3 | . | TRBV11-2 | CASSPAIRVGNTIYF | TGTGCCAGCAGCCCCGCGATTAGGGTTGGAAACACCATATATTTT
TRBD1 | TRBJ2-7 | . | TRBV29-1 | CSVSQTGTDTEQYF | TGCAGCGTTTCCCAGACAGGGACCGATACGGAGCAGTACTTC
TRBD2 | TRBJ2-7 | . | TRBV4-2 | CASSQDLSWSGGMYEQYF | TGTGCCAGCAGCCAAGATCTATCGTGGAGCGGGGGTATGTACGAGCAGTACTTC
. | TRBJ1-2 | . | TRBV27 | CASSPSDRRYGYTF | TGTGCCAGCAGTCCCTCGGACAGACGTTATGGCTACACCTTC
TRBD2 | TRBJ2-7 | . | TRBV27 | CASSFRLIAGRVYEQYF | TGTGCCAGCAGTTTCAGACTAATAGCGGGAAGGGTCTACGAGCAGTACTTC